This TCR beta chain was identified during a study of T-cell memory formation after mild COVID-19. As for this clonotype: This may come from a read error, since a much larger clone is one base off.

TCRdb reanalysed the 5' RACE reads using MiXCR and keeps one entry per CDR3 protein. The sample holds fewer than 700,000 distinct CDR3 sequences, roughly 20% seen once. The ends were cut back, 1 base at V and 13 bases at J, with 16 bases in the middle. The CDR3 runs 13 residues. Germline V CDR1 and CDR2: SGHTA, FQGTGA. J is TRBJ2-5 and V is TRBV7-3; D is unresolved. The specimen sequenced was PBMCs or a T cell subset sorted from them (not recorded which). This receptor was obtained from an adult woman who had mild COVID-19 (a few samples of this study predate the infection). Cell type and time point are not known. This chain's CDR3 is CASSLMVPTPLYF. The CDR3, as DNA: TGTGCCAGCAGCTTAATGGTCCCCACCCCCTTGTACTTC.